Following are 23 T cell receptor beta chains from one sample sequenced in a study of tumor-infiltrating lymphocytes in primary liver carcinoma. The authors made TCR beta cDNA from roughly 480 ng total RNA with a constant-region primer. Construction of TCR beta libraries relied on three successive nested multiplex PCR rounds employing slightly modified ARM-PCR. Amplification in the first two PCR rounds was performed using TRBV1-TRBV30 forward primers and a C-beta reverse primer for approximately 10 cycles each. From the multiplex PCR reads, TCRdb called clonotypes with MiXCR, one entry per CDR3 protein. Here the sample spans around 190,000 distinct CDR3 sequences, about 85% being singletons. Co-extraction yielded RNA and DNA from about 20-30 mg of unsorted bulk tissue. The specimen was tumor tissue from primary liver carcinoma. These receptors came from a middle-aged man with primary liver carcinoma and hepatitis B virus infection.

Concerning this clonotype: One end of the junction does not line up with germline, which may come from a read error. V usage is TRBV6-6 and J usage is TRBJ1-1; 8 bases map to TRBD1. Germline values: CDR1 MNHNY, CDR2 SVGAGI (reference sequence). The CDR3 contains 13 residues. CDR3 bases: TGTGCCAGCTTCACAGGGGGGACTACTGAAGCTCTCTTT. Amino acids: CASFTGGTTEALF.

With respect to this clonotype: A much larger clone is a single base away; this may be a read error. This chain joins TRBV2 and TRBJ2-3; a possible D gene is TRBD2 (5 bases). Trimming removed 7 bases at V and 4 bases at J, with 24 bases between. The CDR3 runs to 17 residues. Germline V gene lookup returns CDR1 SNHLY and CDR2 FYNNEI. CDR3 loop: CASKEGGTSIIADTQYF. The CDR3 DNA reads TGTGCCAGCAAAGAAGGTGGAACTAGTATAATCGCAGATACGCAGTATTTT.

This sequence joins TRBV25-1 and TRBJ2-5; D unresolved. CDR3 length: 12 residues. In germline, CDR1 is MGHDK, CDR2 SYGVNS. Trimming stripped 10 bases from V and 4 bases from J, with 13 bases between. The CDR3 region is CAISLNSETQYF. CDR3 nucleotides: TGTGCCATTAGTCTAAACTCAGAGACCCAGTACTTC.

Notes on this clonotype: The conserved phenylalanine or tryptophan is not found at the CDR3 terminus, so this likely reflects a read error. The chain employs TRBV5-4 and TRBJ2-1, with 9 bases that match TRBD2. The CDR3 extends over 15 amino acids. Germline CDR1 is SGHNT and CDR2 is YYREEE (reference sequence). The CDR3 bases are TGTGCCAGTAGCTTACTAGCGGGCTCCTACAATGAGCAGTTCGTC. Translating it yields CASSLLAGSYNEQFV.

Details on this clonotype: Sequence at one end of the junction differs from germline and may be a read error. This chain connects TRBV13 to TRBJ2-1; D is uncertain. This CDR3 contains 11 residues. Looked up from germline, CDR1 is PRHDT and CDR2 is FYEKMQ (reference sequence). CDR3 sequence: CASSTYNKQFF. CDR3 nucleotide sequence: TGTGCCAGCAGCACATACAATAAGCAGTTCTTC.

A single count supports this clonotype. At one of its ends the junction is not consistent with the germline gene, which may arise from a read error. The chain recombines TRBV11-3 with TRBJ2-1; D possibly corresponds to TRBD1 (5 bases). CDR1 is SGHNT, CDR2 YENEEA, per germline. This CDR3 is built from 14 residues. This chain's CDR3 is CASTLGVSNNVQIF. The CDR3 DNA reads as TGTGCCAGCACCTTAGGGGTCAGCAACAATGTGCAGATCTTC.

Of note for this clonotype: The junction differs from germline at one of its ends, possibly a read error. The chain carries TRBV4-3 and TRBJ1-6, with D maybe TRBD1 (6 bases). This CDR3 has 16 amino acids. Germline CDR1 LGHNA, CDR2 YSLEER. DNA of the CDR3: TGCACCAGCAGCCATCTAACTGGACAGCGTGGGTCACCCCTCCACTTT. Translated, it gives CTSSHLTGQRGSPLHF.

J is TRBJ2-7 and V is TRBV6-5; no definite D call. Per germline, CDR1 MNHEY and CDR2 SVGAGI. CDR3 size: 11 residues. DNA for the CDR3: TGTGTCGGCAGCCCAGGCCGCGAGCAGTACTTC. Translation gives CVGSPGREQYF.

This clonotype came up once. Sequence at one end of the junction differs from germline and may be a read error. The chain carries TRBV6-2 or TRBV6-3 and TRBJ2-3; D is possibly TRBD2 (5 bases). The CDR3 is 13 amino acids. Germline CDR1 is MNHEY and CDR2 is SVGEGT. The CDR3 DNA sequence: TGTGCCAGCATGGAGGTTAGCACAGATATGCAGTATTTT. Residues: CASMEVSTDMQYF.

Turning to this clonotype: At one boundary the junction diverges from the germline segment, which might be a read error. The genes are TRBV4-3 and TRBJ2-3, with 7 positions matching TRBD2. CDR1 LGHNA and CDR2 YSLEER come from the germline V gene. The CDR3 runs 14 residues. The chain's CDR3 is CASSRGGASETQCF. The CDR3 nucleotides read TGCGCCAGCAGCCGGGGGGGTGCATCAGAGACGCAGTGTTTT.

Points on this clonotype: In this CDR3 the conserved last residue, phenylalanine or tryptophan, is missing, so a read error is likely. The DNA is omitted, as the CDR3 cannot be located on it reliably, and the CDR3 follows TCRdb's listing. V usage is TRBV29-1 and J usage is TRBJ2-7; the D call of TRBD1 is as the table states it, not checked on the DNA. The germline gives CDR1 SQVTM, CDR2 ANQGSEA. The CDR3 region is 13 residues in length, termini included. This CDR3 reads CSAAGGGEYEQYL.

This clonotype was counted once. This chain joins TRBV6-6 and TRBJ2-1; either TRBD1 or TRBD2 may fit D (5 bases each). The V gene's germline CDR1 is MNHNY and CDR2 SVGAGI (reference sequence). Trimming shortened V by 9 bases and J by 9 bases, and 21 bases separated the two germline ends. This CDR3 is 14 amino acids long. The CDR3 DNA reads TGTGCCAGGAACCCTAGTGGGGGAGAGATTGAGCAGTTCTTC. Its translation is CARNPSGGEIEQFF.

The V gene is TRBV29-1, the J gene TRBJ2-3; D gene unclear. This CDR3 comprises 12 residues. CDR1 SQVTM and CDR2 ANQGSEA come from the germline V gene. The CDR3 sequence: CSALPSRDTQYF. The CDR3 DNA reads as TGCAGTGCCCTGCCATCCAGAGATACGCAGTATTTT.

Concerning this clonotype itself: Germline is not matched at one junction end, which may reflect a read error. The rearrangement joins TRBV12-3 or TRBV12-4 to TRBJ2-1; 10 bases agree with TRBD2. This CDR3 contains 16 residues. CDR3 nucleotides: TGTGCCAGCAGACACCCCTGGGCTAGCGGGAGAGATGAGCAGTCCTTC. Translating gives CASRHPWASGRDEQSF.

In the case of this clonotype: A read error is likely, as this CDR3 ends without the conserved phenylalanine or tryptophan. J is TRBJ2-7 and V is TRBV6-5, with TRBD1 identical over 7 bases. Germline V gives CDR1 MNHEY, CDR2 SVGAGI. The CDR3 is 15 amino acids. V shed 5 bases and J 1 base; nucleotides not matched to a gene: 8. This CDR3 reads CASSPQGDRSYEQYY. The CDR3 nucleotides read TGTGCCAGCAGTCCCCAGGGGGATAGATCCTACGAGCAGTACTAC.

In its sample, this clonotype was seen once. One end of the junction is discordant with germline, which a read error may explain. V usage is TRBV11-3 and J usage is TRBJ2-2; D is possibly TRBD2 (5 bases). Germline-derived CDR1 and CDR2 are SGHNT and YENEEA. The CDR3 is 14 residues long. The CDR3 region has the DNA TGTGCCAGCAGCTTAAACCCGAACATCGGGGAGCTGTCTTTT. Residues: CASSLNPNIGELSF.

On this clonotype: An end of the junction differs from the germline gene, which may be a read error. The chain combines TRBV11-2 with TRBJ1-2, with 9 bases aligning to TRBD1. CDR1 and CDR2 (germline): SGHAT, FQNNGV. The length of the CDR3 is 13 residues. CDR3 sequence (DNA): TGTGCCAGCAGCTTGGACAGGGGTTATGCCTACGCCTTC. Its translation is CASSLDRGYAYAF. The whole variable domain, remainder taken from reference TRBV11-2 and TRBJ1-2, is EAGVAQSPRYKIIEKRQSVAFWCNPISGHATLYWYQQILGQGPKLLIQFQNNGVVDDSQLPKDRFSAERLKGVDSTLKIQPAKLEDSAVYLCASSLDRGYAYAFGSGTRLTVV.

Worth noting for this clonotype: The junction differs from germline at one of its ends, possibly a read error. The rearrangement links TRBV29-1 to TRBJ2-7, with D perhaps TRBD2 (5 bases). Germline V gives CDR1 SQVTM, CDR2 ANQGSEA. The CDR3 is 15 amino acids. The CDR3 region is CSIEYGLTGSYEQYF. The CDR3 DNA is TGCAGCATTGAATATGGTCTAACGGGGTCCTACGAGCAGTACTTC.

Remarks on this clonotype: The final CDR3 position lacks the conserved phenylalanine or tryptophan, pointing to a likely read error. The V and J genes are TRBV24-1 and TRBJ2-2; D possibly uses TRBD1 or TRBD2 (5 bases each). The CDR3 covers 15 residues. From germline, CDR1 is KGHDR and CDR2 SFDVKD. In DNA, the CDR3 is TGTGCCACCAGTGAAGGGGATTACGACACCGGGGAACTGTTTTAT. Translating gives CATSEGDYDTGELFY.

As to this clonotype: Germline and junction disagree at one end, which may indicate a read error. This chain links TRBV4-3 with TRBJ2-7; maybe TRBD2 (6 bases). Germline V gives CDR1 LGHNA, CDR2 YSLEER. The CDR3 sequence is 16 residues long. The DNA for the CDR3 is TGTGCCAGCAGCCAAGAAATAGCGGCGAGCTCCTACGGGCAGTACTTC. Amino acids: CASSQEIAASSYGQYF.

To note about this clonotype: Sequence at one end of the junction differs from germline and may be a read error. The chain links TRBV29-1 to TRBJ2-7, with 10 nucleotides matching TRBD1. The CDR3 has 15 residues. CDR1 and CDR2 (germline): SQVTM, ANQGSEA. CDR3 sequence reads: CRVEEWDRGVEEQYF. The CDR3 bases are TGCAGAGTTGAGGAATGGGACAGGGGAGTAGAGGAGCAGTACTTC.

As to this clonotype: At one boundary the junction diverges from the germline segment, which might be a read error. This CDR3 is CAISLGAFITGTQYF. CDR3 nucleotide sequence: TGTGCCATCAGTCTCGGGGCTTTTATCACAGGTACGCAGTATTTT. The chain is built from TRBV7-3 and TRBJ2-3, with D perhaps being TRBD1 or TRBD2 (5 bases each). The CDR3 consists of 15 residues. Per the germline V gene, CDR1 is SGHTA and CDR2 is FQGTGA.

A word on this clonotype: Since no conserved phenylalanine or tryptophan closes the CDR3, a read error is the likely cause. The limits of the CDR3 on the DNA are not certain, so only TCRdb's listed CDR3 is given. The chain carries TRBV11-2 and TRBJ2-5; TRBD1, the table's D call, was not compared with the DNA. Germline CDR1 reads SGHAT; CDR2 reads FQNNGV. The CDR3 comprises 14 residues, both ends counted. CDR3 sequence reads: CASSLYRDRETQYS.